This T cell receptor (beta chain) was recovered during a study of OX40 agonist ivuxolimab in advanced cancers. Overall study: Partial response was recorded in three patients: one hepatocellular carcinoma and two cutaneous melanoma cases.

The CDR3 covers 16 residues. The V gene end was trimmed by 1 base and the J gene end by 3 bases; junction bases not matched to a gene: 5. The V gene's germline CDR1 is MDHEN and CDR2 SYDVKM. Assay used: immunoSEQ multiplex PCR; TCRdb lists only in-frame clones, some missing. Altogether roughly 100,000 clones are present, roughly 89% being singletons, with the ten largest covering roughly 0.79%. The input for sequencing was CD4+ or CD8+ T cells sorted from blood, taken in a trial of the OX40 agonist ivuxolimab. The receptor was isolated from an adult with an advanced solid tumor such as melanoma, head and neck, liver or kidney cancer. The rearrangement joins TRBV28 to TRBJ2-2; 7 bases align to TRBD1. Here the CDR3 reads CASSLSGQVYTGELFF. The CDR3 DNA sequence: TGTGCCAGCAGTTTATCCGGACAGGTCTACACCGGGGAGCTGTTTTTT.